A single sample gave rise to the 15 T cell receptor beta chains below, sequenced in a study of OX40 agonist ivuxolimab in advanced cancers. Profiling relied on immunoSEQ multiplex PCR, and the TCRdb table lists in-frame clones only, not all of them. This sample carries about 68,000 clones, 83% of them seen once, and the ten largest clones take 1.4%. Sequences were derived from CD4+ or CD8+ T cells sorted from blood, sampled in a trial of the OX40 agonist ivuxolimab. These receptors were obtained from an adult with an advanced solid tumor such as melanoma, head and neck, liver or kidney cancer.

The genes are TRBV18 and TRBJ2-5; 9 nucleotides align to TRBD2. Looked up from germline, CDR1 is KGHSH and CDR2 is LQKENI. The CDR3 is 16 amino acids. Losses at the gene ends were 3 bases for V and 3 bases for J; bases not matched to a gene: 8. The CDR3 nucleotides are TGTGCCAGCTCACCGACGGTAGCGGGGGACGAAGAGACCCAGTACTTC. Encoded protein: CASSPTVAGDEETQYF.

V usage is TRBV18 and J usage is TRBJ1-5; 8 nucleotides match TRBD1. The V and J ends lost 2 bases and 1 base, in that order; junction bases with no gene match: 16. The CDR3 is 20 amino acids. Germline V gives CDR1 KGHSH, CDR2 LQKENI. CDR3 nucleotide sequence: TGTGCCAGCTCACCAAGGAACGTAGGGACAGGCCAAGGGAGCAATCAGCCCCAGCATTTT. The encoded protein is CASSPRNVGTGQGSNQPQHF.

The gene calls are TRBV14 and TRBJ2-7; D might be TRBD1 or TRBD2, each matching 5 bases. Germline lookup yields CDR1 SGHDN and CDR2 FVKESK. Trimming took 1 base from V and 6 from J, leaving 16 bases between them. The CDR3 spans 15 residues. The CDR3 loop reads CASSQGLRSGSEQYF. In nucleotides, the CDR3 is TGTGCCAGCAGCCAAGGGCTCCGTTCAGGGAGCGAGCAGTACTTC. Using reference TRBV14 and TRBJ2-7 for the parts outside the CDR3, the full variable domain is EAGVTQFPSHSVIEKGQTVTLRCDPISGHDNLYWYRRVMGKEIKFLLHFVKESKQDESGMPNNRFLAERTGGTYSTLKVQPAELEDSGVYFCASSQGLRSGSEQYFGPGTRLTVT.

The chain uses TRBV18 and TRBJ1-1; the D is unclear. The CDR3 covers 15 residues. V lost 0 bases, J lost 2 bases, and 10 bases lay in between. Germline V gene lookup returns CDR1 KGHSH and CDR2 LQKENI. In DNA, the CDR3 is TGTGCCAGCTCACCACCGAGGGCCCTAAACACTGAAGCTTTCTTT. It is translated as CASSPPRALNTEAFF.

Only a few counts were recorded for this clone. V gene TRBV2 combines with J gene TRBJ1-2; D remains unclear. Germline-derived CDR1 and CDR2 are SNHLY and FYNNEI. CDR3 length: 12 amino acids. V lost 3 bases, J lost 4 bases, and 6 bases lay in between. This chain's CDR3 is CASSDQSYGYTF. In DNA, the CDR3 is TGTGCCAGCAGTGATCAATCCTATGGCTACACCTTC.

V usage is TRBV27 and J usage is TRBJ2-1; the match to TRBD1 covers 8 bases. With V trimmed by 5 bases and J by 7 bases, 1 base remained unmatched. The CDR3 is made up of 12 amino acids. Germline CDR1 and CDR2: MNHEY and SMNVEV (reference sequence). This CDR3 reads CASSRQGNEQFF. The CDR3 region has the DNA TGTGCCAGCAGTAGACAGGGGAATGAGCAGTTCTTC.

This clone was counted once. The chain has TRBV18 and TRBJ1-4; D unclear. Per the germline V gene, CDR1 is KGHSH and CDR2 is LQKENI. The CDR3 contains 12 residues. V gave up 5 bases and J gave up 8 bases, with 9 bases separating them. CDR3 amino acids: CASSFDQEKLFF. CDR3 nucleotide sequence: TGTGCCAGCTCATTCGATCAGGAAAAACTGTTTTTT.

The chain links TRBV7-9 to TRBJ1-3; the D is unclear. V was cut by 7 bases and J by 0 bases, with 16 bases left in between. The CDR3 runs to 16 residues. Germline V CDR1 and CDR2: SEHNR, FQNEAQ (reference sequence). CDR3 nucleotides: TGTGCCAGCACGAACTACCGGATCTTCTCTGGAAACACCATATATTTT. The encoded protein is CASTNYRIFSGNTIYF.

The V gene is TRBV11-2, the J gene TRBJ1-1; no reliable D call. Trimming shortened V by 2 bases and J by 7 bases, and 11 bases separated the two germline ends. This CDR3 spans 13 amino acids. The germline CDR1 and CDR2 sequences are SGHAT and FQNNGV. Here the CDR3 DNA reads TGTGCCAGCAGCTTAATGAGTAACGGTGAAGCTTTCTTT. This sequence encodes CASSLMSNGEAFF.

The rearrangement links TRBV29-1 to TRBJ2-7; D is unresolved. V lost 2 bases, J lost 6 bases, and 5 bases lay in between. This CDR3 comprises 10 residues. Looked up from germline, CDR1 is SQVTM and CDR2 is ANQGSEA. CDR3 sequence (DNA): TGCAGCGTTGAACTTGTCGAGCAGTACTTC. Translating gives CSVELVEQYF.

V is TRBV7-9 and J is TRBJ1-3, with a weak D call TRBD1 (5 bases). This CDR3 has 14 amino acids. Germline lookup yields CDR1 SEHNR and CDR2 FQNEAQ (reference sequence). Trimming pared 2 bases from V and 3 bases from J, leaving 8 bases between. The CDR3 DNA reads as TGTGCCAGCAGCTTAAGGGGTCGTGGAAACACCATATATTTT. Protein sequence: CASSLRGRGNTIYF.

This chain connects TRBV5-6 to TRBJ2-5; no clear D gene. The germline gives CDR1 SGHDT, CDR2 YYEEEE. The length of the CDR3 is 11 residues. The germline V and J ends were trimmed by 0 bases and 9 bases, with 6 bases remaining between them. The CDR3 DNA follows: TGTGCCAGCAGCTTGGTGGGCTCCCAGTACTTC. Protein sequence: CASSLVGSQYF.

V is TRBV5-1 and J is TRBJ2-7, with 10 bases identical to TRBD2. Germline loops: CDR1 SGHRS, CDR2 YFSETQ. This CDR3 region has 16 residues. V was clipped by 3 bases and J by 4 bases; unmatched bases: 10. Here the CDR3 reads CASSSREAGGPYEQYF. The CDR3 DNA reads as TGCGCCAGCAGCTCCCGGGAAGCGGGGGGGCCATACGAGCAGTACTTC.

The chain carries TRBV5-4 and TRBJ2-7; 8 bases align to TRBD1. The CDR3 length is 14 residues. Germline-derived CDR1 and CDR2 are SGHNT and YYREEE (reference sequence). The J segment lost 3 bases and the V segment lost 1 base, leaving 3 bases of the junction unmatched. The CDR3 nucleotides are TGTGCCAGCAGCTTGACCGGACAGGGCTACGAGCAGTACTTC. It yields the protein CASSLTGQGYEQYF. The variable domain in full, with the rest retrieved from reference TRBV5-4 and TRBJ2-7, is ETGVTQSPTHLIKTRGQQVTLRCSSQSGHNTVSWYQQALGQGPQFIFQYYREEENGRGNFPPRFSGLQFPNYSSELNVNALELDDSALYLCASSLTGQGYEQYFGPGTRLTVT.

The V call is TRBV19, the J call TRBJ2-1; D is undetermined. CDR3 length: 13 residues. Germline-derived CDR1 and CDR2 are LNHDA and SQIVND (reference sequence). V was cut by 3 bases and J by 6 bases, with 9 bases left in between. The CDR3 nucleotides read TGTGCCAGTAGTATTAACAGTTTCAATGAGCAGTTCTTC. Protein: CASSINSFNEQFF. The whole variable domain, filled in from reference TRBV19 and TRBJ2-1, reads DGGITQSPKYLFRKEGQNVTLSCEQNLNHDAMYWYRQDPGQGLRLIYYSQIVNDFQKGDIAEGYSVSREKKESFPLTVTSAQKNPTAFYLCASSINSFNEQFFGPGTRLTVL.